The 13 T cell receptor beta chains reported below all come from one sample, sequenced in a study of blood T cells in healthy people across ages. A J-beta primer mix and a sample-barcoded 5' primer were used in a second PCR of about 7 to 12 cycles. TCRdb recomputed calls from the 5' RACE reads with MiXCR, one row per CDR3 protein. Of over 1,300,000 distinct CDR3 sequences listed, approximately 59% are singletons. The sample was blood. Receptor source: a man in his late teens or twenties in good health.

For the CDR3, the DNA is TGTGCCAGCAGTTTAGAACGGGGGTATACAGATACGCAGTATTTT. Translated: CASSLERGYTDTQYF. The chain is built from TRBV27 and TRBJ2-3, with D possibly TRBD2 on 6 matching bases. Germline loops: CDR1 MNHEY, CDR2 SMNVEV (reference sequence). This CDR3 has 15 residues. V lost 2 bases and J lost 3, with 12 bases in between.

This rearrangement joins TRBV4-2 to TRBJ1-5; D uncertain. Germline lookup yields CDR1 LGHNA and CDR2 YNFKEQ. The CDR3 has 17 amino acids. V was pared by 3 bases and J by 0 bases, with 15 bases between. The DNA of the CDR3 is TGTGCCAGCAGCCACGGATTGGAGCCTTATAGCAATCAGCCCCAGCATTTT. This codes for CASSHGLEPYSNQPQHF.

V usage is TRBV10-3 and J usage is TRBJ2-3; weak D call: TRBD2 (5 bases). The germline gives CDR1 ENHRY, CDR2 SYGVKD. The length of the CDR3 is 12 residues. Trimming shortened V by 6 bases and J by 10 bases, and 14 bases separated the two germline ends. CDR3 sequence reads: CAIRADPTAQYF. CDR3 bases: TGTGCCATCAGAGCGGACCCAACAGCGCAGTATTTT.

The chain uses TRBV13 and TRBJ2-1; 9 bases match TRBD2. The CDR3 is made up of 14 amino acids. The V and J ends lost 5 bases and 6 bases, in that order; junction bases with no gene match: 5. The germline V gene encodes CDR1 PRHDT and CDR2 FYEKMQ (reference sequence). The CDR3 spells CASSQPTSGNEQFF. DNA of the CDR3: TGTGCCAGCAGCCAACCGACTAGCGGCAATGAGCAGTTCTTC.

This chain uses TRBV20-1 with TRBJ2-3, with D perhaps assigned TRBD1 or TRBD2 (5 bases each). Per the germline V gene, CDR1 is DFQATT and CDR2 is SNEGSKA (reference sequence). V was cut by 8 bases and J by 7 bases, with 22 bases left in between. The CDR3 runs to 14 residues. CDR3 in amino acids: CSPGGALRRNTQYF. In DNA, the CDR3 is TGCAGTCCTGGGGGAGCCCTCCGCAGGAATACGCAGTATTTT.

V and J are TRBV6-1 and TRBJ2-6, with a possible D match to TRBD2 (6 bases). V shed 3 bases and J shed 0 bases, with 9 bases lying between them. This CDR3 is built from 16 residues. The germline V gene encodes CDR1 MNHNS and CDR2 SASEGT. This CDR3 reads CASSEGGNSGANVLTF. In nucleotides, the CDR3 is TGTGCCAGCAGTGAGGGAGGAAACTCTGGGGCCAACGTCCTGACTTTC.

This clonotype occurred a few times. The rearrangement uses TRBV4-3 and TRBJ2-4; TRBD2 is a possible D gene (6 bases). The CDR3 loop spans 16 amino acids. Germline-derived CDR1 and CDR2 are LGHNA and YSLEER. With 4 bases removed from V and 0 bases from J, the gap between germline ends came to 13 bases. The CDR3 sequence is CASSLQPGLAKNIQYF. Written as DNA, the CDR3 is TGCGCCAGCAGCCTACAACCGGGACTAGCCAAAAACATTCAGTACTTC.

CDR3 region: CASRLGYEQFF. The CDR3, as DNA: TGTGCCAGCAGGTTGGGCTACGAGCAGTTCTTC. The genes are TRBV12-3 or TRBV12-4 and TRBJ2-1; D remains unclear. The V end lost 6 bases, the J end lost 10 bases, and 10 bases lay between the germline ends. The CDR3 is made up of 11 amino acids.

As for this clonotype: A junction boundary mismatches the germline segment, possibly from a read error. The rearrangement links TRBV7-2 to TRBJ2-3, with TRBD2 as a possible D gene (6 bases). In germline, CDR1 is SGHTA, CDR2 FQGNSA. This CDR3 region has 13 residues. Written as DNA, the CDR3 is TGTGCCGGCAGGCATAGCGGTACAGATACGCAGTATTTT. Translating it yields CAGRHSGTDTQYF.

With regard to this clonotype: The germline gene is not matched at one end of the junction; a read error may be the cause. The J gene is TRBJ2-3, the V gene TRBV29-1; 8 bases agree with TRBD2. CDR1 is SQVTM, CDR2 ANQGSEA, per germline. This CDR3 region has 16 residues. CDR3 sequence: CSVEDPAGDNTGTQYF. The CDR3, as DNA: TGCAGCGTTGAAGATCCAGCGGGAGACAACACAGGTACGCAGTATTTT.

This clonotype was observed a few times. The chain uses TRBV27 and TRBJ2-7, with 9 bases identical to TRBD1. In germline, CDR1 is MNHEY, CDR2 SMNVEV (reference sequence). Trimming cost V 5 bases and J 3 bases; bases outside gene matches: 5. This CDR3 comprises 14 residues. The CDR3 nucleotides read TGTGCCAGCAGTATGGACAGGGGATACTACGAGCAGTACTTC. It translates to CASSMDRGYYEQYF.

This clonotype was counted only a few times. The V call is TRBV28, the J call TRBJ2-7; D may match TRBD1 or TRBD2 (5 bases each). Trimming took off 7 bases at V and 2 bases at J, with 12 bases between the two ends. Germline CDR1 is MDHEN and CDR2 is SYDVKM. This CDR3 spans 13 amino acids. The CDR3 sequence: CASKGSRPYEQYF. CDR3 DNA sequence: TGTGCCAGCAAGGGGAGCCGGCCCTACGAGCAGTACTTC. Full variable domain (remainder filled in from reference TRBV28 and TRBJ2-7): DVKVTQSSRYLVKRTGEKVFLECVQDMDHENMFWYRQDPGLGLRLIYFSYDVKMKEKGDIPEGYSVSREKKERFSLILESASTNQTSMYLCASKGSRPYEQYFGPGTRLTVT.

The chain carries TRBV7-9 and TRBJ1-2; D is unclear. This CDR3 is 15 amino acids long. Trimming took off 5 bases at V and 5 bases at J, with 18 bases between the two ends. The V gene's germline CDR1 is SEHNR and CDR2 FQNEAQ (reference sequence). The CDR3 here is CASSPEDPGRYGYTF. CDR3 sequence (DNA): TGTGCCAGCAGCCCAGAGGACCCTGGGAGGTATGGCTACACCTTC.